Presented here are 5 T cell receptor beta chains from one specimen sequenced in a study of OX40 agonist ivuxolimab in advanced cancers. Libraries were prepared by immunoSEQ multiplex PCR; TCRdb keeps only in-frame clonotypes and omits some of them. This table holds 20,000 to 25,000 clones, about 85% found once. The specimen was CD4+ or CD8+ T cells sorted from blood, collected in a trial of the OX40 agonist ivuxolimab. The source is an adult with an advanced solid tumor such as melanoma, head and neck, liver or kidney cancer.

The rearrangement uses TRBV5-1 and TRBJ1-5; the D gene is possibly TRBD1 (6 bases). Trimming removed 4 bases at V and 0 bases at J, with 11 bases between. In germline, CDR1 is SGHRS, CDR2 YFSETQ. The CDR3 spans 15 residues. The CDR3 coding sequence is TGCGCCAGCAGCCCACAGGGCTATAGCAATCAGCCCCAGCATTTT. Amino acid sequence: CASSPQGYSNQPQHF.

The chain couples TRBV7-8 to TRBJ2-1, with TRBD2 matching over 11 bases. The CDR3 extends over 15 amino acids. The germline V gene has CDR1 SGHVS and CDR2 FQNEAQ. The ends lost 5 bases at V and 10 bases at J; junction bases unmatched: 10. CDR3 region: CASSPGTSGIWEQFF. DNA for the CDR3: TGTGCCAGCAGCCCCGGGACTAGCGGTATTTGGGAGCAGTTCTTC.

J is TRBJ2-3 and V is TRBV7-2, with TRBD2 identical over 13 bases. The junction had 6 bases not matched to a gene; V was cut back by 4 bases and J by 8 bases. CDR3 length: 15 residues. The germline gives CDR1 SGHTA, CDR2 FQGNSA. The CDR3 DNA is TGTGCCAGCAGCTCAACTAGCGGGGGGGCCGGTACGCAGTATTTT. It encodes CASSSTSGGAGTQYF.

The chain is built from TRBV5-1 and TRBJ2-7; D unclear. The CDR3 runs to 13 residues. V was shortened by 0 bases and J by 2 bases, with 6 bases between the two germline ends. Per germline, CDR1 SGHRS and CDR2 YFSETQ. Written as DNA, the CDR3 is TGCGCCAGCAGCTTGGGTCTAACCTACGAGCAGTACTTC. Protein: CASSLGLTYEQYF.

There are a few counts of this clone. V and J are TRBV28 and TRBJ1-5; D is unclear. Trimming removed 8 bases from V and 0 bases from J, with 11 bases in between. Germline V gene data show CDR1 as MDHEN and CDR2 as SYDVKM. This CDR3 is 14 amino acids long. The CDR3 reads CASREGVSNQPQHF. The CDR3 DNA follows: TGTGCCAGCCGAGAAGGCGTTAGCAATCAGCCCCAGCATTTT.